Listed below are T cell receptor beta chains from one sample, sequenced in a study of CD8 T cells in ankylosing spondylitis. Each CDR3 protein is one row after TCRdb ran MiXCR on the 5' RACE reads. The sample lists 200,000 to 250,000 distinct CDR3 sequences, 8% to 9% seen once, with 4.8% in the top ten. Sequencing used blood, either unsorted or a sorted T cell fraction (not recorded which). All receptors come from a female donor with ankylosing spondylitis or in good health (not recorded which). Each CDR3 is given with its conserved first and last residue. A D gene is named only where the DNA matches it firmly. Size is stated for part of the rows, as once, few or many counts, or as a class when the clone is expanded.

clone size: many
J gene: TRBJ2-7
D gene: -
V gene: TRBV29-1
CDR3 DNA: TGCAGCGTTAGTGGGAGATGGGAACGCTCCTACGAGCAGTACTTC
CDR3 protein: CSVSGRWERSYEQYF

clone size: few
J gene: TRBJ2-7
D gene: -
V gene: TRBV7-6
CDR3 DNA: TGTGCCAGCGCTCGGGCTTCCGGGCCCTACGAGCAGTACTTC
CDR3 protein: CASARASGPYEQYF

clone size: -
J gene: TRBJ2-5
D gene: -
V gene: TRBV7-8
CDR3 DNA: TGTGCCAGCAGCTTTTTATGGATCGGACCGAATTCTACCCAGTACTTC
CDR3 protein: CASSFLWIGPNSTQYF

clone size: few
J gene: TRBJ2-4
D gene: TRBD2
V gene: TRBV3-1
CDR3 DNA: TGTGCCAGCAGCCCCCCGGTGACTAGCGGGAGCCTACTAGCCAAAAACATTCAGTACTTC
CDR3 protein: CASSPPVTSGSLLAKNIQYF

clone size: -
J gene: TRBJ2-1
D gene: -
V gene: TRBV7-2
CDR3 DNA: TGTGCCAGCAGCTCGCTGTTGGGCAATGAGCAGTTCTTC
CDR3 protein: CASSSLLGNEQFF

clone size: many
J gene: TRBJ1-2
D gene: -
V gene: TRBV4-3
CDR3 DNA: TGCGCCAGCAGCCAAGAAGCTCGGGTGGGGTATGGCTACACCTTC
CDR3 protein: CASSQEARVGYGYTF

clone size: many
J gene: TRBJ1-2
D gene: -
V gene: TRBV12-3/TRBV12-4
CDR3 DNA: TGTGCCAGCAGTTTAAGGGGAGACGGCTATGGCTACACCTTC
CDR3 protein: CASSLRGDGYGYTF

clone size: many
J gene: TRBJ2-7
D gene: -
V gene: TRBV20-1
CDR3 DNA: TGCAGTGCTAGTACCCCTAAGGGACGGAACTACGAGCAGTACTTC
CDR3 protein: CSASTPKGRNYEQYF

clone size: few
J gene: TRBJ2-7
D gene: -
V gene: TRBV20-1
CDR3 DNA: TGCAGTGCTAGTGGTTCTAGGGGCGGCGGAGTCTACGAGCAGTACTTC
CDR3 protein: CSASGSRGGGVYEQYF

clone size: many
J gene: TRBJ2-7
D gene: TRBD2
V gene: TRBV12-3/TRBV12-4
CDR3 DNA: TGTGCCAGCAGTTCGGCTGGCGGGAGGGCCTGGGAGCAGTACTTC
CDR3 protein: CASSSAGGRAWEQYF

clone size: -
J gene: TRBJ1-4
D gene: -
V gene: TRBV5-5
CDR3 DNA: TGTGCCAGCAGCCCTGGACAATCTGAAAAACTGTTTTTT
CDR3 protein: CASSPGQSEKLFF

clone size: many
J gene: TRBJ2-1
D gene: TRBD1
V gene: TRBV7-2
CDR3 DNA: TGTGCCAGCAGCGCCGGGACAGCCGCCACCTACAATGAGCAGTTCTTC
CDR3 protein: CASSAGTAATYNEQFF

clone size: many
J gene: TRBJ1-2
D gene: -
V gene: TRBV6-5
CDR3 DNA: TGTGCCAGTTGGGGCGGCTATGGCTACACCTTC
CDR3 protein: CASWGGYGYTF

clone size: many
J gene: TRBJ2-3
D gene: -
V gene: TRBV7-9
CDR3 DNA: TGTGCCAGCAGAATACCTAGCACAGATACGCAGTATTTT
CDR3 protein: CASRIPSTDTQYF

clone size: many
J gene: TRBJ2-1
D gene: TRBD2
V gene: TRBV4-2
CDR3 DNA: TGTGCCAGCAGCCAAGATTTACTAGCGGGGGATGAGCAGTTCTTC
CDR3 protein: CASSQDLLAGDEQFF

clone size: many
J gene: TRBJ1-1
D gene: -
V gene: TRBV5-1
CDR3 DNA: TGCGCCAGCAGCTTGGAGATCGGGACAAAGCGGACTGAAGCTTTCTTT
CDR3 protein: CASSLEIGTKRTEAFF

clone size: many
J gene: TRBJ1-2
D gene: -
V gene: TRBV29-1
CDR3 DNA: TGCAGCGTTGGGGGGCCTTATGGCTACACCTTC
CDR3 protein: CSVGGPYGYTF

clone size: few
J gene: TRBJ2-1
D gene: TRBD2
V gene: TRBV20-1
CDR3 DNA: TGCTGTGCTAGCCCCCAGACGGGAGGGCCAAGGGATGAGCAGTTCTTC
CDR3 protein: CCASPQTGGPRDEQFF

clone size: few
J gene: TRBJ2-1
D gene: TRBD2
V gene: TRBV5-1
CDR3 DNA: TGCGCCAGCAGCGGAGGGACTAGCGGGAGAAACAATGAGCAGTTCTTC
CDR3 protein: CASSGGTSGRNNEQFF

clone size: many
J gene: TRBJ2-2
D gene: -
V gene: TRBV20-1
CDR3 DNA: TGCAGTGCGGATTCAGGGACTGAGGCCGGGGAGCTGTTTTTT
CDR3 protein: CSADSGTEAGELFF

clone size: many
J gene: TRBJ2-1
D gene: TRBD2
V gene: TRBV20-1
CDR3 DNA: TGCAGTGCTAGAGATGGACTAGCGGGAGGGCCTAATGAGCAGTTCTTC
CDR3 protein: CSARDGLAGGPNEQFF

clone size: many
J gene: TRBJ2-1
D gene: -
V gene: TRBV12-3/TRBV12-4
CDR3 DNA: TGTGCCAGCAGTCCTATGTTTAGCCTAATCAATGAGCAGTTCTTC
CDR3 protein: CASSPMFSLINEQFF

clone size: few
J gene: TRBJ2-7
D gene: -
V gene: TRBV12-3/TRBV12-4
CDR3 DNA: TGTGCCAGCAGTTTAGGGCGGGGGCTGTACGAGCAGTACTTC
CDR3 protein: CASSLGRGLYEQYF

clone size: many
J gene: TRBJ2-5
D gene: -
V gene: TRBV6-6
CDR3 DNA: TGTGCCAGCAGTTATCCTCAAGAGACCCAGTACTTC
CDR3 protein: CASSYPQETQYF

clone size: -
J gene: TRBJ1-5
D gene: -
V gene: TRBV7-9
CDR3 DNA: TGTGCCAGCAAATTGGGGGGCGGTAATCAGCCCCAGCATTTT
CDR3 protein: CASKLGGGNQPQHF

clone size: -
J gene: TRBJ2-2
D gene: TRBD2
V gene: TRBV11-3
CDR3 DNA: TGTGCCAGCAGCCCCGGACTAGCGGGCGGGGAGCTGTTTTTT
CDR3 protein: CASSPGLAGGELFF

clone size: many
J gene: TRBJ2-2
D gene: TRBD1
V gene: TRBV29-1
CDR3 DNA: TGCAGCGTTGAGACAGGGCCCGGGGAGCTGTTTTTT
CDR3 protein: CSVETGPGELFF